This TCR beta chain was observed in a study of blood T cells in healthy people across ages. Using a J-beta primer mix together with a sample-barcoded 5' primer, a second PCR was run for about 6 to 11 cycles. TCRdb itself ran the 5' RACE reads through MiXCR, one entry per CDR3 protein. The sample holds 450,000 to 600,000 distinct CDR3 sequences, approximately 26% seen once. Per germline, CDR1 LGHDT and CDR2 YNNKEL (reference sequence). The V and J ends lost 0 bases and 4 bases respectively, with 9 bases between them. The CDR3 has 15 residues. This sample was also put to use in a study of T cells of mothers and their children.

The chain links TRBV3-1 to TRBJ2-2; D remains ambiguous. The specimen sequenced was blood. This receptor was taken from a boy between 2 and 10 years old in good health. Here the CDR3 reads CASSQEARFTGELFF. The CDR3 DNA reads as TGTGCCAGCAGCCAAGAAGCACGGTTCACCGGGGAGCTGTTTTTT.